This T cell receptor beta chain stems from a study of T cells after yellow fever vaccination. Study-level findings and limits: Contaminating bulk clonotypes could be abundant in FACS-sorted repertoires.

MiXCR was run by TCRdb on the 5' RACE reads, yielding one entry per CDR3 protein. The sample has some 320,000 distinct CDR3 sequences; approximately 4% are singletons. This CDR3 has 14 amino acids. Trimming left V 1 base short and J 8 bases short, with 14 bases between. Germline V gives CDR1 MGHRA, CDR2 YSYEKL. Notes on this clonotype: Its antigen is undetermined.

Source: PBMCs, taken 15 days after the yellow fever booster vaccination. The rearrangement uses TRBV4-1 and TRBJ1-2; D is undetermined. This sequence was found in a young man who received the YFV17D yellow fever vaccine. The CDR3 region is CASSQVTDPWGYTF. CDR3 in DNA: TGCGCCAGCAGCCAAGTTACAGACCCCTGGGGCTACACCTTC.